This T cell receptor beta chain was sequenced in a study of early stage breast cancer tumors. On the study more broadly: About 80% of the 16 invasive tumors were ER+, PR+ and HER2-. Study observations and caveats: Commonly generated sequences made up most enriched TCRB sequences shared between patients.

Each sample had two DNA replicates, 0.5 ug blood or roughly 1.4 ug tissue. The protocol was immunoSEQ multiplex PCR, while the TCRdb copy is restricted to in-frame clones and leaves out a portion. The sample records 39,000 or so clones, around 69% being singletons. The CDR3 sequence is 14 residues long. Germline V gives CDR1 SGHTA, CDR2 FQGNSA. The V gene end was trimmed by 3 bases and the J gene end by 6 bases; junction bases not matched to a gene: 5. For this clone: What it recognizes is unknown.

V gene TRBV7-2 combines with J gene TRBJ1-1, with 9 bases lining up with TRBD1. The TCR originated in a person aged 45-65 years with breast cancer. Sequencing was carried out using blood. CDR3 amino acids: CASSFQTGGSEAFF. CDR3 coding DNA: TGTGCCAGCAGCTTTCAGACAGGGGGATCTGAAGCTTTCTTT.